These T cell receptor beta chains were read from a single sample in a study of T cells in Graves' hyperthyroidism and ophthalmopathy. TCRdb reanalysed the multiplex PCR reads using MiXCR and keeps one entry per CDR3 protein. This repertoire shows 500,000 to 650,000 distinct CDR3 sequences, 17% found once; its top ten account for approximately 15%. The sequencing input was blood. These receptors were taken from a woman aged 18-30 years with Graves' ophthalmopathy. The CDR3 runs from the conserved cysteine through the conserved F or W. A D gene is named only where the DNA matches it firmly. Clone size, where shown, is once, few, many, or a class for clones that have expanded.

>TRBJ2-5|.|.|TRBV9
CASSARDIETQYF
TGTGCCAGCAGCGCGAGGGATATCGAGACCCAGTACTTC
>TRBJ1-4|.|many|TRBV11-2
CASSPTNEKLFF
TGTGCCAGCAGCCCTACTAATGAAAAACTGTTTTTT
>TRBJ2-1|.|few|TRBV5-1
CASSLSGEDYNEQFF
TGCGCCAGCAGCTTGTCGGGGGAAGATTACAATGAGCAGTTCTTC
>TRBJ1-1|.|.|TRBV16
CASSQSGGEYTEAFF
TGTGCCAGCAGCCAATCAGGGGGGGAATACACTGAAGCTTTCTTT
>TRBJ2-7|.|many|TRBV3-1
CASSPGHYEQYF
TGTGCCAGCAGCCCCGGGCACTACGAGCAGTACTTC
>TRBJ2-3|TRBD2|many|TRBV7-6
CASSRSGRALTDTQYF
TGTGCCAGCAGCCGTAGCGGGAGGGCCCTCACAGATACGCAGTATTTT
>TRBJ2-5|.|many|TRBV5-6
CASSRGRAAGKETQYF
TGTGCCAGCAGCCGAGGTAGGGCCGCGGGAAAAGAGACCCAGTACTTC
>TRBJ1-2|.|.|TRBV19
CASSIAGGADYGYTF
TGTGCCAGTAGTATAGCCGGGGGCGCCGACTATGGCTACACCTTC
>TRBJ1-2|.|many|TRBV20-1
CSAYSTRARGYGYTF
TGCAGTGCTTATTCGACGAGGGCGCGGGGCTATGGCTACACCTTC
>TRBJ2-1|TRBD2|many|TRBV27
CASRTGTSGGIDNEQFF
TGTGCCAGCAGGACCGGGACTAGCGGCGGAATAGATAATGAGCAGTTCTTC
>TRBJ1-2|TRBD1|.|TRBV4-2
CASSQDGTVIGYTF
TGTGCCAGCAGCCAAGATGGGACAGTGATCGGCTACACCTTC
>TRBJ1-5|TRBD1|many|TRBV6-1
CASSTGQGEVGNQPQHF
TGTGCCAGCAGCACAGGACAGGGGGAGGTGGGAAATCAGCCCCAGCATTTT
>TRBJ1-5|TRBD1|.|TRBV20-1
CSASERGRRNQPQHF
TGCAGTGCTAGCGAGAGGGGGCGACGCAATCAGCCCCAGCATTTT
>TRBJ2-5|.|many|TRBV28
CASSTETGYQETQYF
TGTGCCAGCAGCACGGAAACAGGTTACCAAGAGACCCAGTACTTC
>TRBJ2-3|TRBD2|.|TRBV10-3
CAISPRTSGGATDTQYF
TGTGCCATCAGTCCAAGGACTAGCGGGGGGGCGACAGATACGCAGTATTTT
>TRBJ2-7|.|many|TRBV13
CASSSSSNEQYF
TGTGCCAGCAGCTCCAGTAGCAACGAGCAGTACTTC
>TRBJ2-3|.|many|TRBV28
CASSRREKDTQYF
TGTGCCAGCAGCAGGAGGGAGAAGGATACGCAGTATTTT
>TRBJ1-1|.|.|TRBV6-6
CASSYRDSTEAFF
TGTGCCAGCAGTTACAGGGACTCGACTGAAGCTTTCTTT
>TRBJ1-3|TRBD1|.|TRBV28
CASTNGGQGDTIYF
TGTGCCAGCACGAATGGAGGACAGGGGGACACCATATATTTT
>TRBJ1-6|.|.|TRBV9
CASSPWTGEGRNSPLHF
TGTGCCAGCAGCCCTTGGACCGGAGAAGGTCGCAATTCACCCCTCCACTTT
>TRBJ1-5|.|.|TRBV4-3
CASSQDGEPNQPQHF
TGCGCCAGCAGCCAAGACGGCGAACCTAATCAGCCCCAGCATTTT
>TRBJ2-2|TRBD2|.|TRBV19
CASQPWAGDLNGELFF
TGTGCCAGTCAACCCTGGGCGGGAGATTTGAACGGGGAGCTGTTTTTT